This T cell receptor beta chain was sequenced during a study of memory CD4+ T cells and cytomegalovirus serostatus. Study at large: Of the healthy Belgian adults, 8 to 10 were CMV seropositive and around 22 seronegative. Study-wide results and limits: The CMV-associated TCR signature appears largely within the CD4+ memory repertoire.

The sort gate was single viable CD3+CD4+CD8-CD45RO+ cells for memory CD4+ T cells. CD4+ T cells were isolated by positive magnetic selection. Clones were read by immunoSEQ multiplex PCR, and TCRdb kept only the in-frame ones, dropping some. The table records about 52,000 clones, around 82% of them present only once. For this clone: Its antigen is unknown.

Sample: memory CD4+ T cells from blood. This TCR came from an adult in good health and CMV-seronegative.

The CDR3 region has the DNA TGTGCCAGCAGCTTAGGTCCTGACAGGGGGACGGATACGCAGTATTTT. Encoded protein: CASSLGPDRGTDTQYF. V usage is TRBV7-2 and J usage is TRBJ2-3; 9 nucleotides agree with TRBD1. CDR3 length equals 16 residues. Trimming took 1 base from V and 6 from J; bases not matched to a gene: 8. Germline-derived CDR1 and CDR2 are SGHTA and FQGNSA.